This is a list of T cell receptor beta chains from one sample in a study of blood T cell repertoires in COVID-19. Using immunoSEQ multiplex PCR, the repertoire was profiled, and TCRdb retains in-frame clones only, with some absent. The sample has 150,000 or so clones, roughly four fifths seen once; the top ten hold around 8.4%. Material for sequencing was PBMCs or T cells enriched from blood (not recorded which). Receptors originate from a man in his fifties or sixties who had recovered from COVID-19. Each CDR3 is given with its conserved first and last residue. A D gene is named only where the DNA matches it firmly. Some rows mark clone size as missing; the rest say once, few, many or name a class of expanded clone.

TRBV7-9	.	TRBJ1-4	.	CASSLLIGGEKLFF	TGTGCCAGCAGCTTATTAATAGGAGGAGAAAAACTGTTTTTT
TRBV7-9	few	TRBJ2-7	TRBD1	CASSLGGGTYEQYF	TGTGCCAGCAGCTTAGGAGGGGGCACTTACGAGCAGTACTTC
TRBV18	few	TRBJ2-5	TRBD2	CASSPWGGSPFNQETQYF	TGTGCCAGCTCACCCTGGGGGGGATCACCTTTTAACCAAGAGACCCAGTACTTC
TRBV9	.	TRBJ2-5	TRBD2	CASSVALSGGNQETQYF	TGTGCCAGCAGCGTAGCTCTTAGCGGGGGGAACCAAGAGACCCAGTACTTC
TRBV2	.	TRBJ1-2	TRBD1	CASIPDRGFYGYTF	TGTGCCAGCATCCCGGACAGGGGGTTTTATGGCTACACCTTC
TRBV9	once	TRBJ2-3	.	CASSPPTDTQYF	TGTGCCAGCAGCCCTCCCACAGATACGCAGTATTTT
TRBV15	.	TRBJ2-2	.	CATSRDQGRDTGELFF	TGTGCCACCAGCAGAGATCAGGGGCGGGACACCGGGGAGCTGTTTTTT
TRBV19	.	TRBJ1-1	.	CASTTHRVETEAFF	TGTGCCAGTACTACACACAGGGTAGAGACTGAAGCTTTCTTT
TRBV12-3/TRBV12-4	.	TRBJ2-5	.	CASRPAGETQYF	TGTGCCAGCAGGCCTGCCGGAGAGACCCAGTACTTC
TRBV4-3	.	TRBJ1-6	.	CASSQDAAGEGSPLHF	TGCGCCAGCAGCCAAGACGCGGCCGGTGAGGGTTCACCCCTCCACTTT
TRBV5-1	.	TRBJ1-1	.	CASSWGPTGNTEAFF	TGCGCCAGCAGCTGGGGGCCGACAGGGAACACTGAAGCTTTCTTT
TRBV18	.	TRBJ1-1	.	CASSPPARGRDGAFF	TGTGCCAGCTCCCCCCCGGCGAGAGGGAGGGATGGGGCTTTCTTT
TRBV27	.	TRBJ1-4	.	CASSPRRANEKLFF	TGTGCCAGCAGTCCCCGCAGGGCCAATGAAAAACTGTTTTTT
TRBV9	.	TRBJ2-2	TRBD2	CASSVRASGGTGELFF	TGTGCCAGCAGCGTTCGCGCTAGCGGGGGGACCGGGGAGCTGTTTTTT
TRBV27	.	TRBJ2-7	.	CASSYTAGQTYEQYF	TGTGCCAGCAGTTATACCGCGGGACAGACCTACGAGCAGTACTTC
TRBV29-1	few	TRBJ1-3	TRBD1	CSVSGTGAGNTIYF	TGCAGCGTGTCGGGGACAGGGGCTGGAAACACCATATATTTT
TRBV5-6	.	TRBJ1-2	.	CASSLSGGANYGYTF	TGTGCCAGCAGCTTGTCCGGCGGAGCTAACTATGGCTACACCTTC
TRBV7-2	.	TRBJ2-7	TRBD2	CASREGVSGAHEQYF	TGTGCCAGCAGGGAAGGGGTTAGCGGGGCCCACGAGCAGTACTTC
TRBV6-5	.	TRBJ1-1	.	CASRDRNLEAFF	TGTGCCAGCAGAGACAGAAACCTTGAAGCTTTCTTT
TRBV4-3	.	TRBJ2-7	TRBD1	CASSLNRGGSYEQYF	TGCGCCAGCAGCCTTAACAGGGGTGGCTCCTACGAGCAGTACTTC
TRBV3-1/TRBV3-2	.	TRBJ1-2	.	CASSQVQGSDGYTF	TGTGCCAGCAGCCAAGTACAGGGTTCGGATGGCTACACCTTC
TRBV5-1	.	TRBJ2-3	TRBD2	CASSLSGGPGADTQYF	TGCGCCAGCAGCTTATCGGGGGGGCCAGGCGCAGATACGCAGTATTTT
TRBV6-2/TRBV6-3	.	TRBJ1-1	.	CASSSPTGWNTEAFF	TGTGCCAGCAGTTCCCCGACAGGCTGGAACACTGAAGCTTTCTTT
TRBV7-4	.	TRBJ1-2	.	CASSPYTHGYTF	TGTGCCAGCAGCCCGTACACACATGGCTACACCTTC
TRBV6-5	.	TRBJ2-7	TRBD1	CASSYSRSGGSYEQYF	TGTGCCAGCAGTTACTCGAGGTCAGGGGGATCCTACGAGCAGTACTTC
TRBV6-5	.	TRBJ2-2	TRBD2	CASSFGGGAHAGELFF	TGTGCCAGCAGTTTCGGCGGGGGGGCCCATGCCGGGGAGCTGTTTTTT
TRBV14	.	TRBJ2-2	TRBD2	CASSPQLAAATGELFF	TGTGCCAGCAGCCCCCAACTAGCGGCGGCCACCGGGGAGCTGTTTTTT
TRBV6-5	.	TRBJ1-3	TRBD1	CASSTGEKGGNTIYF	TGTGCCAGTAGTACAGGGGAAAAGGGTGGAAACACCATATATTTT
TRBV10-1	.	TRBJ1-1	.	CASSEQGNTEAFF	TGCGCCAGCAGTGAACAGGGGAACACTGAAGCTTTCTTT
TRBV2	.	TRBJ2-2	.	CASSVEGTGELFF	TGTGCCAGCAGTGTTGAGGGCACCGGGGAGCTGTTTTTT
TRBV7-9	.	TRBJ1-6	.	CASSLLQGSSPLHF	TGTGCCAGCAGCTTACTACAGGGTAGTTCACCCCTCCACTTT
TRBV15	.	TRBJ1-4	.	CATSRDVSEKLFF	TGTGCCACCAGCAGAGACGTGAGCGAAAAACTGTTTTTT
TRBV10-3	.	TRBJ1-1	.	CAISGNRDTEAFF	TGTGCCATCAGTGGAAACAGGGACACTGAAGCTTTCTTT
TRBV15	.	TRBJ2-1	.	CATSRVGGTTVHEQFF	TGTGCCACCAGCAGAGTGGGGGGGACAACGGTCCATGAGCAGTTCTTC
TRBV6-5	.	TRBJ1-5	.	CASSYSSNQPQHF	TGTGCCAGCAGTTACTCTTCAAATCAGCCCCAGCATTTT
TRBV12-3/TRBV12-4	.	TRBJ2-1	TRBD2	CASSSAGGGEQFF	TGTGCCAGCAGTTCAGCGGGGGGAGGCGAGCAGTTCTTC
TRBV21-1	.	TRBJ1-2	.	CASSQRGGRAPEISLNYGYTF	TGTGCCAGCAGCCAACGAGGGGGCAGGGCGCCCGAAATCTCTCTTAACTATGGCTACACCTTC
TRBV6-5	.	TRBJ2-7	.	CASLRQGYEQYF	TGTGCCAGCTTGCGGCAGGGCTACGAGCAGTACTTC
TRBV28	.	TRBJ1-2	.	CASRTNRFQGLYGYTF	TGTGCCAGCAGAACTAATCGGTTTCAGGGGCTCTATGGCTACACCTTC
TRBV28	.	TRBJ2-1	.	CAITGAYNEQFF	TGTGCCATTACAGGAGCATACAATGAGCAGTTCTTC
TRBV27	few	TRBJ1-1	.	CASSALYTSKAFF	TGTGCCAGCAGTGCCCTGTACACAAGTAAAGCTTTCTTT
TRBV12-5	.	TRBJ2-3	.	CASGLGQRRDTQYF	TGTGCTAGTGGCCTAGGACAAAGACGAGATACGCAGTATTTT
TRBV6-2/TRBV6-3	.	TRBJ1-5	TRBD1	CASSYGTGNQPQHF	TGTGCCAGCAGTTACGGGACAGGCAATCAGCCCCAGCATTTT
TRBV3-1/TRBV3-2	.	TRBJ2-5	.	CASSQRGGETQYF	TGTGCCAGCAGTCAAAGGGGGGGAGAGACCCAGTACTTC
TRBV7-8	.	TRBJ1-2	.	CASSLIRGGGAEGYTF	TGTGCCAGCAGCTTAATTCGGGGTGGAGGGGCGGAGGGCTACACCTTC
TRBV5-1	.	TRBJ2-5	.	CASSQTGETQYF	TGCGCCAGCTCCCAAACAGGGGAGACCCAGTACTTC
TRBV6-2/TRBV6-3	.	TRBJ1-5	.	CASSYRPTEGVNQPQHF	TGTGCCAGCAGTTACAGGCCGACCGAAGGGGTCAATCAGCCCCAGCATTTT
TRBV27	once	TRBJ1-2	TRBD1	CASSLSGQNYGYTF	TGTGCCAGCAGTTTATCGGGACAGAACTATGGCTACACCTTC
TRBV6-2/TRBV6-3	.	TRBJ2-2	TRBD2	CASSGLAGALFF	TGTGCCAGCAGTGGACTAGCGGGGGCCCTGTTTTTT
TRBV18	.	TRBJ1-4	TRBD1	CASSDREDGKLFF	TGTGCCAGCTCGGACAGGGAAGATGGAAAACTGTTTTTT
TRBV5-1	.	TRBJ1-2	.	CASSLSGSYGYTF	TGCGCCAGCAGCTTGAGCGGGAGTTATGGCTACACCTTC
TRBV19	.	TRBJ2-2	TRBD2	CASSKMASGSTGELFF	TGTGCCAGTTCGAAAATGGCTAGCGGGAGCACCGGGGAGCTGTTTTTT
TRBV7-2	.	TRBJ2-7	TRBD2	CASSPGLAGHYEQYF	TGTGCCAGCAGCCCCGGGCTAGCGGGCCACTACGAGCAGTACTTC
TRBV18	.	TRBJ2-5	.	CASSPQYGRGGETQYF	TGTGCCAGCTCACCACAGTATGGCAGGGGCGGAGAGACCCAGTACTTC
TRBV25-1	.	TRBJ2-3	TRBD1	CASSPGQGAPLDTQYF	TGTGCCAGTTCACCGGGACAGGGGGCGCCTTTAGATACGCAGTATTTT
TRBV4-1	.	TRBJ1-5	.	CASSQEYSLYQPQHF	TGCGCCAGCAGCCAAGAGTACAGCCTATATCAGCCCCAGCATTTT
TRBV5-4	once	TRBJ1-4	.	CASSLAGGKRREKLFF	TGTGCCAGCAGCTTGGCCGGGGGTAAGAGACGGGAAAAACTGTTTTTT
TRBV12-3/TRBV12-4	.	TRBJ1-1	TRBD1	CASTLTGKTEAFF	TGTGCCAGCACCTTGACAGGGAAGACTGAAGCTTTCTTT
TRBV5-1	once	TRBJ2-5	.	CASSGGRGPETQYF	TGCGCCAGCAGTGGCGGCAGGGGTCCAGAGACCCAGTACTTC
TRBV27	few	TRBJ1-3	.	CASRGASGNTIYF	TGTGCCAGCAGGGGGGCCTCTGGAAACACCATATATTTT